The clone carrying this TCR beta chain was seen only a few times. Its antigen remains unknown. The data are from a study of T-cell memory formation after mild COVID-19. Study-level background: TCR clusters largely stayed donor specific.

The V gene's germline CDR1 is SGHDT and CDR2 YYEEEE. The CDR3 has 13 amino acids. V shed 2 bases and J shed 6 bases, with 12 bases lying between them. Findings and caveats of the study: Mostly located in CM and EM were contracting CD4+ clones, with contracting CD8+ clones located in EMRA. Memory cells collected pre-infection included some clones that later responded, suggesting cross-reactive memory joined. Later expanders leaned toward CD4+, whereas clones contracting from day 15 to 85 were balanced CD4/CD8.

Each CDR3 protein gets one entry after TCRdb re-called the 5' RACE reads with MiXCR. The sample holds some 200,000 distinct CDR3 sequences, about a fifth seen once. The clonotype originates from an adult woman who had mild COVID-19 (a few samples of this study predate the infection). Cell type and time point are not known. The genes are TRBV5-6 and TRBJ2-7, with TRBD2 as a possible D gene (6 bases). The material sequenced was PBMCs or a T cell subset sorted from them (not recorded which). CDR3 nucleotides: TGTGCCAGCAGCTTCGGAGGGTTTGGCGAGCAGTACTTC. Translating gives CASSFGGFGEQYF. The full variable domain, with the rest looked up from reference TRBV5-6 and TRBJ2-7, is DAGVTQSPTHLIKTRGQQVTLRCSPKSGHDTVSWYQQALGQGPQFIFQYYEEEERQRGNFPDRFSGHQFPNYSSELNVNALLLGDSALYLCASSFGGFGEQYFGPGTRLTVT.